This T cell receptor beta chain originates from a study of T-cell memory formation after mild COVID-19. In TCRdb, the 5' RACE reads were re-called with MiXCR into one record per CDR3 protein. There are some 40,000 distinct CDR3 sequences in the sample; about 7.1% occur only once, and 1.4% lies in the top ten. This clonotype occurred a few times. Its matching antigen is unknown. Study-level findings and limits: Clones shrinking from day 15 to 85 showed even CD4/CD8 mixes; later expanders tilted CD4+.

The CDR3 has 14 residues. The ends were cut back, 3 bases at V and 7 bases at J, with 17 bases in the middle. Germline values: CDR1 SGHRS, CDR2 YFSETQ. The specimen sequenced was PBMCs or a T cell subset sorted from them (not recorded which). The origin of this receptor is a man between 18 and 35 years old who had mild COVID-19 (a few samples of this study predate the infection). Cell type and time point are not known. V gene TRBV5-1 combines with J gene TRBJ2-7; no clear D. The DNA of the CDR3 is TGCGCCAGCAGCTACAACAGCCCTAGTGGGGAGCAGTACGTC. This sequence encodes CASSYNSPSGEQYV.